The clone carrying this TCR beta chain was observed a few times. This sample was included in a study of T cells in tuberculosis. After thawing and overnight rest, PBMC were stained with GMM-loaded CD1B tetramer, viability dye and anti-CD3 for sorting. The CD1B tetramers carried C32 glucose monomycolate purified from Rhodococcus equi. PBMC for tetramer sorting were first depleted of CD14-expressing monocytes. Germline-derived CDR1 and CDR2 are SGHVS and FNYEAQ. The CDR3 is made up of 17 amino acids. V trimming: 3 bases; J trimming: 2 bases; junction bases outside the gene matches: 9. The method was immunoSEQ multiplex PCR; TCRdb's version includes in-frame clones alone and lacks a portion of them. The sample shows approximately 59,000 clones, about four fifths of them seen only once.

This TCR was recovered from an adult woman with latent tuberculosis. The chain recombines TRBV7-6 with TRBJ1-3; 8 bases align to TRBD1. Specimen: CD1b-GMM tetramer-negative cells sorted from PBMCs. CDR3 DNA sequence: TGTGCCAGCAGCTTCAGGACAGGGCCCAGCGCTGGAAACACCATATATTTT. Amino acid sequence: CASSFRTGPSAGNTIYF. Complete variable domain (other parts from reference TRBV7-6 and TRBJ1-3): GAGVSQSPRYKVTKRGQDVALRCDPISGHVSLYWYRQALGQGPEFLTYFNYEAQQDKSGLPNDRFSAERPEGSISTLTIQRTEQRDSAMYRCASSFRTGPSAGNTIYFGEGSWLTVV.